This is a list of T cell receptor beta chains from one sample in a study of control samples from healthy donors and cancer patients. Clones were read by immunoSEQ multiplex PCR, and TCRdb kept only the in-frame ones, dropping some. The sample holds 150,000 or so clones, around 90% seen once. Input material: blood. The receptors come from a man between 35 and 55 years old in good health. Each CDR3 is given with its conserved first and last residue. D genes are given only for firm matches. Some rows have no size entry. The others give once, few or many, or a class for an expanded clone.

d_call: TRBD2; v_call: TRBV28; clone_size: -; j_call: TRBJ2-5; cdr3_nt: TGTGCCAGCAGGGGCGGGGGGTCACGGGAGACCCAGTACTTC; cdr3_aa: CASRGGGSRETQYF
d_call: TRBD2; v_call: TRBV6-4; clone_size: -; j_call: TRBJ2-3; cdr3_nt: TGTGCCAGCAGTCTGAGCGGGGGGGCGCCAGATACGCAGTATTTT; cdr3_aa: CASSLSGGAPDTQYF
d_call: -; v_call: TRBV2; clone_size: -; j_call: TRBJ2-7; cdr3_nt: TGTGCCAGCAGGGATGGAAGACACGAGCAGTACTTC; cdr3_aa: CASRDGRHEQYF
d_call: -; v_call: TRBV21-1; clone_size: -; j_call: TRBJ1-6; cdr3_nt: TGTGCCAGCAGCCTCCGACAGGGCTCACCCCTCCACTTT; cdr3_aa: CASSLRQGSPLHF
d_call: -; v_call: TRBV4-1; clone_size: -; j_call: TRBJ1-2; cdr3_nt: TGCGCCAGCAGCCAAGAAGGTCAGATTTATGGCTACACCTTC; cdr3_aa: CASSQEGQIYGYTF
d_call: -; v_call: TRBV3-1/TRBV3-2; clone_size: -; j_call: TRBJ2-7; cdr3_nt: TGTGCCAGCAGCCCCAACCGGAACGAGCAGTACTTC; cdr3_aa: CASSPNRNEQYF
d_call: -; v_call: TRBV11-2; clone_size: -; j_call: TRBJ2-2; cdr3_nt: TGTGCCAGCAGCTCGTGGACAGTCTACCCCGACACCGGGGAGCTGTTTTTT; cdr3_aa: CASSSWTVYPDTGELFF
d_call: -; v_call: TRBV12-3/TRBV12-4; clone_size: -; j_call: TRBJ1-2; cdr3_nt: TGTGCCAGCAGTTTAGGGGGGGTCGGCTACACCTTC; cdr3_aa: CASSLGGVGYTF
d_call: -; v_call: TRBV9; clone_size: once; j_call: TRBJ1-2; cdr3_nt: TGTGCCAGCAGCAATACCGGTCACTATGGCTACACCTTC; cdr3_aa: CASSNTGHYGYTF
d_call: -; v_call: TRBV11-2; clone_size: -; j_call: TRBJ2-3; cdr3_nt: TGTGCCAGCAGCTTAGGGGGGGGGCCAGATACGCAGTATTTT; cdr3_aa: CASSLGGGPDTQYF
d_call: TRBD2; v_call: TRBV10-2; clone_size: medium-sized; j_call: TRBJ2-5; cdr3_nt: TGCGCCAGCACCAGCGGGAAAGAGACCCAGTACTTC; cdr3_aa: CASTSGKETQYF
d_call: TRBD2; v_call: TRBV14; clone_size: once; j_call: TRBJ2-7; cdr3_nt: TGTGCCAGCAGCCAAGGTGGTCGCGGGGGGCCCCCCAAGATCTACGAGCAGTACTTC; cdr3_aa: CASSQGGRGGPPKIYEQYF
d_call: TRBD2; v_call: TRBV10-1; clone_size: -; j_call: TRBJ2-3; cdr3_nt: TGCGCCAGCAGTGAGAGACTAGCGCTTACGCAGTATTTT; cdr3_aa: CASSERLALTQYF
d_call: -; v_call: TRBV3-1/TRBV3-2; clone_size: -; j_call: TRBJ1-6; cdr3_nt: TGTGCCAGCAGCCAAGCAGAGAGGATTCCTAATTCACCCCTCCACTTT; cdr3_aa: CASSQAERIPNSPLHF
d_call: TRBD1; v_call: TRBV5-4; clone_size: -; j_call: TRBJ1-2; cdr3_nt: TGTGCCAGCAGCTTAGGACAGGGGAAGAATGGCTACACCTTC; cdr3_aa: CASSLGQGKNGYTF
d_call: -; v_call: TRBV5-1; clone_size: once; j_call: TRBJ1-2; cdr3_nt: TGCGCCAGCAGCTTGTCAACAGGGATCGATGGCTACACCTTC; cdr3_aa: CASSLSTGIDGYTF
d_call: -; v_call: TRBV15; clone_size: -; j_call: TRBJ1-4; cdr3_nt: TGTGCCACCAGCACAGCGGGGGCAACTAATGAAAAACTGTTTTTT; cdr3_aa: CATSTAGATNEKLFF
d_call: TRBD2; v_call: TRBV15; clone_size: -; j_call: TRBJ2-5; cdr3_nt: TGTGCCACCAGCGGACGTAGCGGGGGGGCGGAGACCCAGTACTTC; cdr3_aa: CATSGRSGGAETQYF
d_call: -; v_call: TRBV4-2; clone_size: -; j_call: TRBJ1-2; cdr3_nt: TGTGCCAGCAGCCAAGTTCTTTCAGGGGCGGACTATGGCTACACCTTC; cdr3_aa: CASSQVLSGADYGYTF
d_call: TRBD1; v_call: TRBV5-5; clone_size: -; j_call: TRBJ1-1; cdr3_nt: TGTGCCAGCAGCTGGGGACAGATGAACACTGAAGCTTTCTTT; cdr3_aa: CASSWGQMNTEAFF
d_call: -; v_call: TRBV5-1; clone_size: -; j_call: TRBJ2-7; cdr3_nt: TGCGCCAGCAGCCTGGGGAACGAGCAGTACTTC; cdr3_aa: CASSLGNEQYF
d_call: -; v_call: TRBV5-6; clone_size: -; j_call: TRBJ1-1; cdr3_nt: TGTGCCAGCAGCTTGGGAGGGAACACTGAAGCTTTCTTT; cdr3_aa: CASSLGGNTEAFF
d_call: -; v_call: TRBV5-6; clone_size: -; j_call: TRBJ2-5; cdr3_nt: TGTGCCAGCAGCTTGAGGCCAGGGTCGGAGACCCAGTACTTC; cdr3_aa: CASSLRPGSETQYF
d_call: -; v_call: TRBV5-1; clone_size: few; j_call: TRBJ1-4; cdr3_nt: TGCGCCAGCAGCTCGCTTACGGACGGTCCTAATGAAAAACTGTTTTTT; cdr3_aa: CASSSLTDGPNEKLFF
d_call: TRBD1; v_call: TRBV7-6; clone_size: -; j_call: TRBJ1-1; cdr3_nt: TGTGCCAGCAGTCACGGACAGGGTGTAGCTTTCTTT; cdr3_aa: CASSHGQGVAFF
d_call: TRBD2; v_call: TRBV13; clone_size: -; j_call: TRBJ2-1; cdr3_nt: TGTGCCAGCAGCTCGCGAACCGGGGGGGCCGGGGATGAGCAGTTCTTC; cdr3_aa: CASSSRTGGAGDEQFF
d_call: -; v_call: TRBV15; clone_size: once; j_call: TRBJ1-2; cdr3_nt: TGTGCCACCAGCAGAACCGGGTTCTCCCCTGGCTACACCTTC; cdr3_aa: CATSRTGFSPGYTF
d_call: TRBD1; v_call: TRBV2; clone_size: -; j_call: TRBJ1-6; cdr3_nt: TGTGCCAGCAGTCGGGACAGGGGGGCTAGTTCACCCCTCCACTTT; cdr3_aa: CASSRDRGASSPLHF
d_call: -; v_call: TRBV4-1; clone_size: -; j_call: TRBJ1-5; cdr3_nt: TGCGCCAGCAGCCAAGATACGGGGGATATGAGCAATCAGCCCCAGCATTTT; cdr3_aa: CASSQDTGDMSNQPQHF
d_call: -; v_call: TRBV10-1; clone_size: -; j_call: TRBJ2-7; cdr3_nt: TGCGCCAGCAGTGAGGCAACATCCTACGAGCAGTACTTC; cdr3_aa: CASSEATSYEQYF
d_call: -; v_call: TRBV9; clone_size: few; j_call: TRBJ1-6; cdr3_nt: TGTGCCAGCAGCGTTATCGGAGGTTCACCCCTCCACTTT; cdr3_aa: CASSVIGGSPLHF
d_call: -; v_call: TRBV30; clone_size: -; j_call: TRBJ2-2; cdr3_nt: TGTGCCTCACTCAACTGGGGGCCGGACACCGGGGAGCTGTTTTTT; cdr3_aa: CASLNWGPDTGELFF
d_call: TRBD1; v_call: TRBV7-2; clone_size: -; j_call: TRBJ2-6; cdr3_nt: TGTGCCAGCAGCCCTACAGGGGGTGGTGGGGCCAACGTCCTGACTTTC; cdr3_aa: CASSPTGGGGANVLTF
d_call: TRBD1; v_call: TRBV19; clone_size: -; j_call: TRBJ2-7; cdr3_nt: TGTGCCAGTAGCCCAAGGACAGGGTCTGGCGAGCAGTACTTC; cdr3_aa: CASSPRTGSGEQYF
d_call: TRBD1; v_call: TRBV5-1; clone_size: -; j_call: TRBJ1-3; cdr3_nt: TGCGCCAGCAGCTTAGGGACAGGGTCTGGAAACACCATATATTTT; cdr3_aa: CASSLGTGSGNTIYF
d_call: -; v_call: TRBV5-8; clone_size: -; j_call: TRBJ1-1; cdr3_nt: TGTGCCAGCAGCCCCGACGGGATCCGGACCACTGAAGCTTTCTTT; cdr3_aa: CASSPDGIRTTEAFF
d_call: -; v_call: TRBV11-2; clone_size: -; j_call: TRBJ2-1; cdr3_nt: TGTGCCAGCAGCTCAACCGAGGGCCAAGCCCTGGGGTACAATGAGCAGTTCTTC; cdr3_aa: CASSSTEGQALGYNEQFF
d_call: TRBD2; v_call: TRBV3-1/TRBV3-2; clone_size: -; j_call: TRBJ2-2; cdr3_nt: TGTGCCAGCAGCCAAGGACTAGCGGGGGGGCCTGACACCGGGGAGCTGTTTTTT; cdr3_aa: CASSQGLAGGPDTGELFF
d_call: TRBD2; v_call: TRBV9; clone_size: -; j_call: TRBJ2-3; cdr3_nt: TGTGCCAGCAGCGTAAACGACGGGGGGAGCACAGATACGCAGTATTTT; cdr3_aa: CASSVNDGGSTDTQYF
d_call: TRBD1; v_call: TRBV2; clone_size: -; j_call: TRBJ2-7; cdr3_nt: TGTGCCAGCAGTCCCACAGGGGCGTCCTACGAGCAGTACTTC; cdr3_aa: CASSPTGASYEQYF
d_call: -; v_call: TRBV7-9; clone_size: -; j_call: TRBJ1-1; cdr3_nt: TGTGCCAGCAGCCTACAGGGTACGGGTGGAACTGAAGCTTTCTTT; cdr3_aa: CASSLQGTGGTEAFF
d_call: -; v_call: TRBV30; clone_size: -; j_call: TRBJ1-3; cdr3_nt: TGTGCCTGGAGTGCAAAAGCGGGAAACACCATATATTTT; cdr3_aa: CAWSAKAGNTIYF
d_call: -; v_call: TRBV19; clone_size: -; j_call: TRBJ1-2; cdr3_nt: TGTGCCAGTAGCCAAGAGCTAAATAACTATGGCTACACCTTC; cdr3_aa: CASSQELNNYGYTF
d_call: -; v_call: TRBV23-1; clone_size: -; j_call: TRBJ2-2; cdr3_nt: TGCGCCAGCAGTCAAAATCGCCACGAGAGGGACCACACCGGGGAGCTGTTTTTT; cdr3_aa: CASSQNRHERDHTGELFF
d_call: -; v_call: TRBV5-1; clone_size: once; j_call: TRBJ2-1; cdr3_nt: TGCGCCAGCGGGTACTCGAGGGTTCGCTCCTACAATGAGCAGTTCTTC; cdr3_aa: CASGYSRVRSYNEQFF
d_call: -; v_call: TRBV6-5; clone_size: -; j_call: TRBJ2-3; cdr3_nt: TGTGCCAGCAGTTTAACAGGGTTCACAGATACGCAGTATTTT; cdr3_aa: CASSLTGFTDTQYF
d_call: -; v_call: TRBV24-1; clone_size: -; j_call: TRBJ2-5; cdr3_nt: TGTGCCACCAGTGATTTTGCCGCCTCGGAGACCCAGTACTTC; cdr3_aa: CATSDFAASETQYF
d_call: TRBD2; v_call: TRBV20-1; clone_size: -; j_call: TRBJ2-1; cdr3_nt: TGCAGTGCTAGTAGCGGGGCCCCCACTGTAAACCAGTTCTTC; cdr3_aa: CSASSGAPTVNQFF
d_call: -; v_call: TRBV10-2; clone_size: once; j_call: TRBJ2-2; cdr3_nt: TGCGCCAGCAGTGAGAATAAGAACAGCGGGGAGCTGTTTTTT; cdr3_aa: CASSENKNSGELFF
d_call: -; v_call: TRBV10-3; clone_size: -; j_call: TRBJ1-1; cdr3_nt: TGTGCCATCAGTAGACAGATCATGAACACTGAAGCTTTCTTT; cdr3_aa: CAISRQIMNTEAFF
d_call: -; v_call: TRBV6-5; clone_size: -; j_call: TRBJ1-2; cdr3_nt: TGTGCCAGCAGACAGAGGAGGGACTATGGCTACACCTTC; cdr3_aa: CASRQRRDYGYTF
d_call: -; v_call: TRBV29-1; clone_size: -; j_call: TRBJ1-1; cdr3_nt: TGCAGCGTTGAAGGCAGAGTCACTGAAGCTTTCTTT; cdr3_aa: CSVEGRVTEAFF
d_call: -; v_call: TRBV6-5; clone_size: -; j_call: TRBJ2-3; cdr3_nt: TGTGCCAGCACCACCCCGGATGGAACAGATACGCAGTATTTT; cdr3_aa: CASTTPDGTDTQYF
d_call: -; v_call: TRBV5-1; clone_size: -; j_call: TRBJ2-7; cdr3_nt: TGCGCCAGCAGCTTGGCGGCATCCAGCGAGCAGTACTTC; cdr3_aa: CASSLAASSEQYF
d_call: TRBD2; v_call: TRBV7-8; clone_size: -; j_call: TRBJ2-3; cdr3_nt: TGTGCCAGCAGCTTATCACGAGGGAGGGGCCCAGATACGCAGTATTTT; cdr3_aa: CASSLSRGRGPDTQYF
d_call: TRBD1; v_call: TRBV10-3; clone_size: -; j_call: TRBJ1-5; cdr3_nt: TGTGCCATCAGTAAGGACAGGGAGGCCAATCAGCCCCAGCATTTT; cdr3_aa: CAISKDREANQPQHF
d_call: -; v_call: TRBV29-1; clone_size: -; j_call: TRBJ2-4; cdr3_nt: TGCAGCGCCCAGGAGGGGGCGCAGGGAAACATTCAGTACTTC; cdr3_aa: CSAQEGAQGNIQYF